This T cell receptor beta chain was profiled in a study of T cells after yellow fever vaccination. Turning to the study itself: Preparation of the low-cell-number fractions used SMART-Seq v4 Ultra Low Input.

By 5'RACE template switching, TCR cDNA was produced, with a universal primer site and UMIs added in the process. TCRdb processed the 5' RACE reads anew with MiXCR; each CDR3 protein has one entry. The sample includes 450,000 to 550,000 distinct CDR3 sequences, around 21% of them seen just once. Notes on this clonotype: Its antigen is currently unknown.

Notes on the study in general: The CD4 and CD8 compartments had a small share of their clonotypes in common. Boosting was followed by the reappearance of most primary-vaccination clones (under 97% CD4, about 88% CD8).

The J segment lost 8 bases and the V segment lost 6 bases, leaving 7 bases of the junction unmatched. CDR1 is SQVTM and CDR2 is ANQGSEA in the germline V gene. This CDR3 region has 13 residues. The source is a man younger than 40 who received the YFV17D yellow fever vaccine. The chain carries TRBV29-1 and TRBJ2-2; 9 nucleotides align to TRBD1. The sample was PBMCs, taken 15 days after the yellow fever booster vaccination. The chain's CDR3 is CSVSGTGSGELFF. In DNA, the CDR3 is TGCAGCGTGTCCGGGACAGGGTCTGGGGAGCTGTTTTTT.